The 14 T cell receptor beta chains reported below all come from one sample, sequenced in a study of beta chain features in type 1 diabetes. Study conclusions and caveats: Among patients with Type 1 diabetes, TCRB CDR3s were moderately but significantly shorter in every one of the four CD4+ subsets.

The authors reverse transcribed all of the isolated RNA, so sequencing captured expressed TCRB transcripts. TCRdb keeps only in-frame clones here, not all; method: immunoSEQ multiplex PCR. The table includes some 150,000 clones, about 13% detected once. The antigens these receptors bind are not known. The sequenced material came from central memory CD4+ T cells from blood. All receptors come from a young man with type 1 diabetes.

This chain joins TRBV4-1 and TRBJ2-3, with no clear D. With 5 bases removed from V and 6 bases from J, the gap between germline ends came to 18 bases. In germline, CDR1 is MGHRA, CDR2 YSYEKL. This CDR3 is built from 15 residues. For the CDR3, the DNA is TGCGCCAGCAGCTCGTCCCCTGAGCGTTCGGATACGCAGTATTTT. It codes for CASSSSPERSDTQYF.

This clone was detected a few times. V is TRBV27 and J is TRBJ2-5; no clear D. In germline, CDR1 is MNHEY, CDR2 SMNVEV (reference sequence). The ends were cut back, 2 bases at V and 5 bases at J, with 9 bases in the middle. This CDR3 spans 13 amino acids. CDR3 sequence: CASSLRLRETQYF. Written as DNA, the CDR3 is TGTGCCAGCAGTTTACGCCTCAGGGAGACCCAGTACTTC.

The gene calls are TRBV7-3 and TRBJ2-5; TRBD2 is a possible D gene (6 bases). CDR3 length equals 15 residues. Germline V gene data show CDR1 as SGHTA and CDR2 as FQGTGA. Trimming took off 2 bases at V and 1 base at J, with 11 bases between the two ends. The CDR3 loop is CASSLGGMAQETQYF. The CDR3 DNA reads as TGTGCCAGCAGCTTAGGAGGGATGGCCCAAGAGACCCAGTACTTC.

V usage is TRBV5-1 and J usage is TRBJ2-7; the match to TRBD1 covers 8 bases. The CDR3 runs to 15 residues. CDR1 and CDR2 (germline): SGHRS, YFSETQ. V dropped 4 bases and J dropped 4; count of bases not matched to a gene: 10. In nucleotides, the CDR3 is TGCGCCAGCAGCCCTAAACTACAGGGGGGATACGAGCAGTACTTC. Translating gives CASSPKLQGGYEQYF.

This clone appeared a few times. The chain has TRBV2 and TRBJ1-2; D remains ambiguous. Germline values: CDR1 SNHLY, CDR2 FYNNEI. V lost 5 bases and J 3 bases, leaving 7 bases between the germline ends. This CDR3 contains 12 residues. CDR3 nucleotide sequence: TGTGCCAGCAGTCCTCAAGACTATGGCTACACCTTC. It yields the protein CASSPQDYGYTF. The entire variable domain, with the rest obtained from reference TRBV2 and TRBJ1-2, is as follows: EPEVTQTPSHQVTQMGQEVILRCVPISNHLYFYWYRQILGQKVEFLVSFYNNEISEKSEIFDDQFSVERPDGSNFTLKIRSTKLEDSAMYFCASSPQDYGYTFGSGTRLTVV.

There are a few counts of this clone. The chain combines TRBV5-4 with TRBJ2-5, with 9 positions matching TRBD2. This CDR3 region has 14 residues. V lost 5 bases and J lost 2; bases outside the gene matches: 4. CDR1 is SGHNT, CDR2 YYREEE, per germline (reference sequence). CDR3 region: CASRGTSGQETQYF. CDR3 bases: TGTGCCAGCAGGGGAACTAGCGGGCAAGAGACCCAGTACTTC.

This clone was seen ten or more times. The chain combines TRBV13 with TRBJ2-5; 9 bases align to TRBD2. V gave up 5 bases and J gave up 0 bases; unmatched junction bases: 4. This CDR3 comprises 15 residues. Germline V CDR1 and CDR2: PRHDT, FYEKMQ (reference sequence). The CDR3 DNA reads TGTGCCAGCAGCGACGCGGGGGGGAACCAAGAGACCCAGTACTTC. Its protein product is CASSDAGGNQETQYF.

The gene calls are TRBV28 and TRBJ1-6; D gene ambiguous. Trimming removed 3 bases from V and 7 bases from J, with 13 bases in between. CDR3 length: 15 residues. Germline V CDR1 and CDR2: MDHEN, SYDVKM. This CDR3 is CASSFKVQGNSPLHF. In DNA, the CDR3 is TGTGCCAGCAGTTTCAAGGTCCAAGGGAATTCACCCCTCCACTTT.

There are a few counts of this clone. The V and J genes are TRBV29-1 and TRBJ2-7, with a tentative D call TRBD2 (7 bases). Germline lookup yields CDR1 SQVTM and CDR2 ANQGSEA. The CDR3 is made up of 15 amino acids. V was cut by 7 bases and J by 0 bases, with 19 bases left in between. The CDR3 protein is CSAGGASGLSYEQYF. CDR3 coding DNA: TGCAGCGCTGGGGGGGCCTCGGGGCTCTCCTACGAGCAGTACTTC.

V and J are TRBV27 and TRBJ1-2; D gene uncertain. The CDR3 is 17 residues long. CDR1 MNHEY and CDR2 SMNVEV come from the germline V gene (reference sequence). The V end was cut by 6 bases, the J end by 2 bases, with 22 bases between. The DNA of the CDR3 is TGTGCCAGCAGCCCCGTCGGGCATGGAGATGGAAACTATGGCTACACCTTC. Translating it yields CASSPVGHGDGNYGYTF.

This clone was counted only a few times. The rearrangement joins TRBV30 to TRBJ1-1, with D hard to call. V was shortened by 0 bases and J by 4 bases, with 12 bases between the two germline ends. The CDR3 sequence is 14 residues long. The germline V gene has CDR1 GTSNPN and CDR2 SVGIG (reference sequence). CDR3 region: CAWSVFNPFTEAFF. The CDR3 DNA follows: TGTGCCTGGAGTGTATTTAATCCATTCACTGAAGCTTTCTTT.

The rearrangement joins TRBV19 to TRBJ2-1, with 7 bases identical to TRBD2. This CDR3 is built from 15 residues. Trimming removed 4 bases from V and 0 bases from J; junction bases left unmatched: 3. CDR1 and CDR2 from the germline V gene are LNHDA and SQIVND (reference sequence). In nucleotides, the CDR3 is TGTGCCAGTAGTAGAGCGGGGCACTCCTACAATGAGCAGTTCTTC. It translates to CASSRAGHSYNEQFF.

Concerning this clone itself: Additional DNA sequences in this sample encode the identical CDR3. The chain joins TRBV20-1 to TRBJ1-2; D gene uncertain. CDR3 length: 11 amino acids. Germline loops: CDR1 DFQATT, CDR2 SNEGSKA (reference sequence). V dropped 5 bases and J dropped 4 bases, with 8 bases sitting between them. CDR3: CSASDGYGYTF. The CDR3 nucleotides are TGCAGTGCTTCGGACGGCTATGGCTACACCTTC.

The chain uses TRBV7-2 and TRBJ1-1; unclear D gene. Germline values: CDR1 SGHTA, CDR2 FQGNSA. The germline V and J ends were trimmed by 4 bases and 7 bases, with 10 bases remaining between them. The CDR3 has 12 residues. The CDR3 sequence: CASSSSTVEAFF. DNA of the CDR3: TGTGCCAGCAGCTCTTCGACTGTTGAAGCTTTCTTT.